The rows below give T cell receptor beta chains drawn from one sample of a study of blood T cells in healthy people across ages. TCRdb re-called the 5' RACE reads through MiXCR, storing one row per CDR3 protein. The data contain about 2 million distinct CDR3 sequences, roughly 49% of them singletons. Sequenced material: blood. Receptors originate from a woman aged 35 to 49 in good health. The CDR3 runs from the conserved cysteine through the conserved F or W. D genes are given only for firm matches. The size field is filled for only some rows; it gives once, few, many or a size class.

clone size: .; J gene: TRBJ2-7; V gene: TRBV25-1; D gene: TRBD1; CDR3 DNA: TGTGCCAGCAGTGAATTTGGGGGCAGGGGGAGCTACGAGCAGTACTTC; CDR3 protein: CASSEFGGRGSYEQYF
clone size: .; J gene: TRBJ2-1; V gene: TRBV20-1; D gene: .; CDR3 DNA: TGCAGTGCCCCCTCCCACAATGAGCAGTTCTTC; CDR3 protein: CSAPSHNEQFF
clone size: .; J gene: TRBJ2-3; V gene: TRBV7-9; D gene: TRBD1; CDR3 DNA: TGTGCCAGCAGCTTAGCGCGAGGCGACAGGGTTCGTACAGATACGCAGTATTTT; CDR3 protein: CASSLARGDRVRTDTQYF
clone size: .; J gene: TRBJ2-1; V gene: TRBV6-2/TRBV6-3; D gene: .; CDR3 DNA: TGTGCCAGCAGTCCTCCGGGACCCCGAAATGAGCAGTTCTTC; CDR3 protein: CASSPPGPRNEQFF
clone size: .; J gene: TRBJ2-2; V gene: TRBV12-3/TRBV12-4; D gene: TRBD1; CDR3 DNA: TGTGCCAGCAGGCCCGGGACAGGGAACACCGGGGAGCTGTTTTTT; CDR3 protein: CASRPGTGNTGELFF
clone size: once; J gene: TRBJ1-1; V gene: TRBV12-3/TRBV12-4; D gene: .; CDR3 DNA: TGTGCCAGCAGGATCGGCGTCACTGAAGCTTTCTTT; CDR3 protein: CASRIGVTEAFF
clone size: .; J gene: TRBJ2-1; V gene: TRBV7-4; D gene: TRBD2; CDR3 DNA: TGTGCCAGCAGCGAAAGCGGGGGGGCCAAAAATGAGCAGTTCTTC; CDR3 protein: CASSESGGAKNEQFF
clone size: .; J gene: TRBJ2-7; V gene: TRBV10-2; D gene: .; CDR3 DNA: TGCGCCACCTCCGGGACCTACGAGCAGTACTTC; CDR3 protein: CATSGTYEQYF
clone size: few; J gene: TRBJ2-1; V gene: TRBV9; D gene: TRBD2; CDR3 DNA: TGTGCCAGCAGCGTAGGAGCCGGGACTAGCAACAATGAGCAGTTCTTC; CDR3 protein: CASSVGAGTSNNEQFF
clone size: .; J gene: TRBJ2-7; V gene: TRBV6-2/TRBV6-3; D gene: TRBD2; CDR3 DNA: TGTGCCAGCAGGACCAGGACTAGCGGGGGAGTCAGCTCCTACAATGAGCAGTACTTC; CDR3 protein: CASRTRTSGGVSSYNEQYF
clone size: .; J gene: TRBJ1-1; V gene: TRBV27; D gene: .; CDR3 DNA: TGTGCCAGCAGTCCGATTGGCCCAGATGGCTCTGAAGCTTTCTTT; CDR3 protein: CASSPIGPDGSEAFF
clone size: .; J gene: TRBJ1-4; V gene: TRBV29-1; D gene: TRBD1; CDR3 DNA: TGCAGCGCCGGACAGGGGGCAACTAATGAAGAACTGTTTTTT; CDR3 protein: CSAGQGATNEELFF
clone size: few; J gene: TRBJ1-5; V gene: TRBV20-1; D gene: .; CDR3 DNA: TGCAGTGCTGAGGACTTATCTCAGCCCCAGCATTTT; CDR3 protein: CSAEDLSQPQHF
clone size: .; J gene: TRBJ1-2; V gene: TRBV7-9; D gene: TRBD1; CDR3 DNA: TGTGCCAGCAGCTCACCAGGGGGCGCAATCTATGGCTACACCTTC; CDR3 protein: CASSSPGGAIYGYTF
clone size: .; J gene: TRBJ2-7; V gene: TRBV7-2; D gene: .; CDR3 DNA: TGTGCCAGCAGCTCAGTTGGCCCTTCCGAGCAGTACTTC; CDR3 protein: CASSSVGPSEQYF
clone size: .; J gene: TRBJ2-3; V gene: TRBV24-1; D gene: TRBD1; CDR3 DNA: TGTGCCACCAGTGACCCCCGGGACAGGGGATCCGATACGCAGTATTTT; CDR3 protein: CATSDPRDRGSDTQYF
clone size: .; J gene: TRBJ1-1; V gene: TRBV7-3; D gene: .; CDR3 DNA: TGTGCCAGCAGCAAAAAGTGGGACACTGAAGCTTTCTTT; CDR3 protein: CASSKKWDTEAFF
clone size: few; J gene: TRBJ2-3; V gene: TRBV20-1; D gene: .; CDR3 DNA: TGCAGTGCTAGAGATATCCACGCGCGGAGGGGCACAGATACGCAGTATTTT; CDR3 protein: CSARDIHARRGTDTQYF
clone size: few; J gene: TRBJ2-5; V gene: TRBV6-2/TRBV6-3; D gene: .; CDR3 DNA: TGTGCCAGCAGTTATCAACAGGCCCGAGGGACCCAGTACTTC; CDR3 protein: CASSYQQARGTQYF
clone size: .; J gene: TRBJ2-3; V gene: TRBV9; D gene: TRBD1; CDR3 DNA: TGTGCCAGCAGCGCCGGGACAGGGGGCGCAGATACGCAGTATTTT; CDR3 protein: CASSAGTGGADTQYF
clone size: .; J gene: TRBJ2-5; V gene: TRBV20-1; D gene: TRBD2; CDR3 DNA: TGCAGTGCTAGAGATCTAGCGGGGTTCCAAGAGACCCAGTACTTC; CDR3 protein: CSARDLAGFQETQYF
clone size: few; J gene: TRBJ2-3; V gene: TRBV3-1; D gene: TRBD2; CDR3 DNA: TGTGCCAGCAGCCAAGTGGCTAGCGGGGGGGCTAGCACAGATACGCAGTATTTT; CDR3 protein: CASSQVASGGASTDTQYF
clone size: .; J gene: TRBJ2-4; V gene: TRBV12-3/TRBV12-4; D gene: TRBD2; CDR3 DNA: TGTGCCAGCAGCTGGGGACTAGCAGCAAACATTCAGTACTTC; CDR3 protein: CASSWGLAANIQYF
clone size: .; J gene: TRBJ1-5; V gene: TRBV20-1; D gene: .; CDR3 DNA: TGCAGTGCTAGAGATCTGATAGGGGATAAAAATCAGCCCCAGCATTTT; CDR3 protein: CSARDLIGDKNQPQHF
clone size: .; J gene: TRBJ2-4; V gene: TRBV20-1; D gene: TRBD1; CDR3 DNA: TGCAGTGCTAGAGAGGGACAGGGGGGTACCAAAAACATTCAGTACTTC; CDR3 protein: CSAREGQGGTKNIQYF
clone size: few; J gene: TRBJ1-4; V gene: TRBV29-1; D gene: .; CDR3 DNA: TGCAGCGTTGCGTGGGGGTCTAATGAAAAACTGTTTTTT; CDR3 protein: CSVAWGSNEKLFF
clone size: .; J gene: TRBJ1-5; V gene: TRBV20-1; D gene: .; CDR3 DNA: TGCAGTGCCGGCACAGGAATACCACCACAGCCCCAGCATTTT; CDR3 protein: CSAGTGIPPQPQHF
clone size: .; J gene: TRBJ2-5; V gene: TRBV4-1; D gene: TRBD2; CDR3 DNA: TGCGCCAGCAGCCAAGATCCGGGGGCTAGCGGGGGGGCAAAGACCCAGTACTTC; CDR3 protein: CASSQDPGASGGAKTQYF
clone size: .; J gene: TRBJ2-6; V gene: TRBV7-2; D gene: .; CDR3 DNA: TGTGCCAGCAGCTTAGATATCGACAGCTCTGGGGCCAACGTCCTGACTTTC; CDR3 protein: CASSLDIDSSGANVLTF
clone size: .; J gene: TRBJ2-2; V gene: TRBV7-2; D gene: TRBD2; CDR3 DNA: TGTGCCAGCAGCTTAGGAAGACTAGCGGCCCTCACCGGGGAGCTGTTTTTT; CDR3 protein: CASSLGRLAALTGELFF
clone size: .; J gene: TRBJ2-3; V gene: TRBV20-1; D gene: .; CDR3 DNA: TGCAGTGCTAGTACGGGGACGATAAGCACAGATACGCAGTATTTT; CDR3 protein: CSASTGTISTDTQYF
clone size: .; J gene: TRBJ2-3; V gene: TRBV27; D gene: .; CDR3 DNA: TGTGCCAGCAGTATTACCATGCGGACAGATACGCAGTATTTT; CDR3 protein: CASSITMRTDTQYF
clone size: .; J gene: TRBJ2-3; V gene: TRBV6-2/TRBV6-3; D gene: .; CDR3 DNA: TGTGCCAGCAGTTACTTCCGGACAGAGCACAGAGACGCGTATTTT; CDR3 protein: CASSYFRTEHRDAYF
clone size: once; J gene: TRBJ2-3; V gene: TRBV3-1; D gene: TRBD2; CDR3 DNA: TGTGCCAGCAGCCAGAGGAGCGGGGGGGCTAGTTACGATACGCAGTATTTT; CDR3 protein: CASSQRSGGASYDTQYF
clone size: .; J gene: TRBJ2-5; V gene: TRBV4-1; D gene: TRBD1; CDR3 DNA: TGCGCCAGCAGCCGCGGCTCGGGACAGGGGGCTGAGACCCAGTACTTC; CDR3 protein: CASSRGSGQGAETQYF
clone size: .; J gene: TRBJ1-2; V gene: TRBV19; D gene: TRBD1; CDR3 DNA: TGTGCCAGCGCGACAGGGGAGGGCTGTGGCTACACCTTC; CDR3 protein: CASATGEGCGYTF
clone size: few; J gene: TRBJ2-5; V gene: TRBV20-1; D gene: TRBD2; CDR3 DNA: TGCAGTGCTAGAGTACCAAGGCGGGGGGAAGAGACCCAGTACTTC; CDR3 protein: CSARVPRRGEETQYF
clone size: few; J gene: TRBJ2-1; V gene: TRBV13; D gene: .; CDR3 DNA: TGTGCCAGCAGCTTAGGTAACCCGTACAATGAGCAGTTCTTC; CDR3 protein: CASSLGNPYNEQFF
clone size: .; J gene: TRBJ1-1; V gene: TRBV29-1; D gene: TRBD1; CDR3 DNA: TGCAGCTCTCACAGGGGCAACACTGAAGCTTTCTTT; CDR3 protein: CSSHRGNTEAFF
clone size: few; J gene: TRBJ2-1; V gene: TRBV10-3; D gene: .; CDR3 DNA: TGTGCCACCTCGGGACTGAACTACAATGAGCAGTTCTTC; CDR3 protein: CATSGLNYNEQFF
clone size: .; J gene: TRBJ2-1; V gene: TRBV11-2; D gene: TRBD2; CDR3 DNA: TGTGCCAGCAGCCCGGGGGGGGCCCAACTGTTCTTC; CDR3 protein: CASSPGGAQLFF
clone size: once; J gene: TRBJ1-1; V gene: TRBV6-5; D gene: TRBD1; CDR3 DNA: TGTGCCAGCAGTTACTCTCGTGACAGGGGATACATGAACACTGAAGCTTTCTTT; CDR3 protein: CASSYSRDRGYMNTEAFF
clone size: .; J gene: TRBJ1-2; V gene: TRBV5-1; D gene: .; CDR3 DNA: TGCGCCGGCAGGTTGGACGGGTTCGCTGAAGGCTACACCTTC; CDR3 protein: CAGRLDGFAEGYTF
clone size: .; J gene: TRBJ2-3; V gene: TRBV4-2; D gene: .; CDR3 DNA: TGTGCCAGCAGCCAAGATGGAAGGGTCAGACCGACAGACACGCAGTATTTT; CDR3 protein: CASSQDGRVRPTDTQYF
clone size: .; J gene: TRBJ2-7; V gene: TRBV20-1; D gene: .; CDR3 DNA: TGCAGTGCTACGACTAGAGGCGAGCAGTACTTC; CDR3 protein: CSATTRGEQYF
clone size: once; J gene: TRBJ1-2; V gene: TRBV29-1; D gene: TRBD1; CDR3 DNA: TGCAGCGTTGGAGGCGTGACAGGGTTAGATGGCTACACCTTC; CDR3 protein: CSVGGVTGLDGYTF
clone size: .; J gene: TRBJ2-1; V gene: TRBV20-1; D gene: .; CDR3 DNA: TGCAGTGCTAGTCGACTCGCCTCCTACAATGAGCAGTTCTTC; CDR3 protein: CSASRLASYNEQFF
clone size: .; J gene: TRBJ1-2; V gene: TRBV12-3/TRBV12-4; D gene: .; CDR3 DNA: TGTGCCAGCAGTTTTTCCGACTCAAGGGGAAACTATGGCTACACCTTC; CDR3 protein: CASSFSDSRGNYGYTF
clone size: few; J gene: TRBJ2-1; V gene: TRBV5-6; D gene: .; CDR3 DNA: TGTGCCAGCAGTACTAGCAGGGGGAGGGGCAGATACAACAATGAGCAGTTCTTC; CDR3 protein: CASSTSRGRGRYNNEQFF
clone size: .; J gene: TRBJ2-1; V gene: TRBV5-1; D gene: TRBD2; CDR3 DNA: TGCGCCAGCAATGGCGCTAGCGGGGGTTATGAGCAGTTCTTC; CDR3 protein: CASNGASGGYEQFF
clone size: .; J gene: TRBJ2-1; V gene: TRBV10-3; D gene: .; CDR3 DNA: TGTGCCATGGGGGGGCTAGCGGACAATGAGCAGTTCTTC; CDR3 protein: CAMGGLADNEQFF
clone size: .; J gene: TRBJ2-1; V gene: TRBV7-2; D gene: .; CDR3 DNA: TGTGCCAGCAGCTCGAAAAAATCCTACAATGAGCAGTTCTTC; CDR3 protein: CASSSKKSYNEQFF
clone size: few; J gene: TRBJ2-7; V gene: TRBV27; D gene: TRBD1; CDR3 DNA: TGTGCCAGCAGTTCACAGGGGAATTACGAGCAGTACTTC; CDR3 protein: CASSSQGNYEQYF
clone size: .; J gene: TRBJ2-5; V gene: TRBV7-2; D gene: .; CDR3 DNA: TGTGCCAGCAGCCCCAGTAGGGGGAACCAAGAGACCCAGTACTTC; CDR3 protein: CASSPSRGNQETQYF
clone size: few; J gene: TRBJ2-4; V gene: TRBV6-5; D gene: .; CDR3 DNA: TGTGCCAGCAGGCTCACCCGGGCTGACATTCAGTACTTC; CDR3 protein: CASRLTRADIQYF
clone size: .; J gene: TRBJ2-7; V gene: TRBV7-2; D gene: TRBD2; CDR3 DNA: TGTGCCAGCAGCTCGGGACTAGCGGGGGGGCCTTTGTGGTACGAGCAGTACTTC; CDR3 protein: CASSSGLAGGPLWYEQYF
clone size: .; J gene: TRBJ1-6; V gene: TRBV7-9; D gene: TRBD1; CDR3 DNA: TGTGCCAGCAGCTTAGATACAGGGGGTAATAATTCACCCCTCCACTTT; CDR3 protein: CASSLDTGGNNSPLHF
clone size: once; J gene: TRBJ2-1; V gene: TRBV12-5; D gene: .; CDR3 DNA: TGTGCTAGTGGCCGCGGACAGACCTACAATGAGCAGTTCTTC; CDR3 protein: CASGRGQTYNEQFF
clone size: .; J gene: TRBJ2-3; V gene: TRBV6-5; D gene: .; CDR3 DNA: TGTGCCAGCAAACGGGCCAGGGGCCTGGCGGATACGCAGTATTTT; CDR3 protein: CASKRARGLADTQYF